This T cell receptor beta chain was sequenced in a study of shared T cell receptors in the human thymus. This CDR3 region has 18 residues. Germline assignment: CDR1 SGDLS and CDR2 YYNGEE. After removal of 4 bases from V and 0 bases from J, the junction contained 6 bases not matched to a gene. Sequenced by immunoSEQ multiplex PCR; TCRdb stores in-frame clones only, minus some. Of about 710,000 clones listed, about 89% are singletons. This sample was also put to use in a study of human thymus T cells. As that study records: Donor material was obtained from healthy Finnish infants undergoing corrective surgery for congenital heart defects. Resections from corrective heart surgery supplied the thymus tissue. Biased V and J segment usage appeared in thymus and peripheral blood. Thymic repertoires overlap heavily among unrelated individuals, related research has reported.

This TCR was sampled from a boy younger than two with a congenital heart defect. The chain combines TRBV9 with TRBJ2-1, with 14 positions matching TRBD2. The specimen was thymocytes. This chain's CDR3 is CASSRTSGGSSSYNEQFF. CDR3 coding DNA: TGTGCCAGCAGCCGGACTAGCGGGGGGTCGAGCTCCTACAATGAGCAGTTCTTC. Using reference TRBV9 and TRBJ2-1 for the parts outside the CDR3, the full variable domain is DSGVTQTPKHLITATGQRVTLRCSPRSGDLSVYWYQQSLDQGLQFLIQYYNGEERAKGNILERFSAQQFPDLHSELNLSSLELGDSALYFCASSRTSGGSSSYNEQFFGPGTRLTVL.